This T cell receptor (beta chain) appears in the sequencing data of a study of T cell repertoires in cytomegalovirus infection. About the research overall: An indication of both CMV infection and matching HLA type came from public TCR beta signatures.

CDR1 and CDR2 from the germline V gene are SGHVS and FQNEAQ. Germline trimming cut 3 bases from V and 1 base from J; bases unmatched to any gene: 6. This CDR3 has 15 residues. This clonotype was counted at least ten times. TCRdb ran MiXCR on the reads and lists one entry per CDR3 protein. The data contain over 150,000 distinct CDR3 sequences, 14% of them singletons. This rearrangement joins TRBV7-8 to TRBJ2-7, with TRBD1 identical over 7 bases. The sample comprised PBMCs. The sequence was obtained from a human donor in good health (CMV status not recorded). Some clones in this sample may be carry-over from other donors' samples. The CDR3 sequence: CASSLAPGQSYEQYF. The DNA for the CDR3 is TGTGCCAGCAGCTTGGCTCCGGGACAGTCCTACGAGCAGTACTTC.